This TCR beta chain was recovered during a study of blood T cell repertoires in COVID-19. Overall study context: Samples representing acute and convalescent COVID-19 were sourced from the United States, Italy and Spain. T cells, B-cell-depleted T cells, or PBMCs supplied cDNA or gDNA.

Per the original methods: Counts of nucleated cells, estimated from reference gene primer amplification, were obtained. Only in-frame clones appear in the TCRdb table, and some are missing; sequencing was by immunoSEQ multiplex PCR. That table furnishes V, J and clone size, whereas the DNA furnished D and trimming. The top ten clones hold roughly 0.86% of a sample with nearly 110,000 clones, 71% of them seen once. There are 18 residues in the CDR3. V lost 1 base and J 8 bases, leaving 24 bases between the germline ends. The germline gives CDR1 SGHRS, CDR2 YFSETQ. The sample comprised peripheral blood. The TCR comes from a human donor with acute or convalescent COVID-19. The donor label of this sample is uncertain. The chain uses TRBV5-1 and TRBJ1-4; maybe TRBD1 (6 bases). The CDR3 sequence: CASSLTQSHDRKREKLFF. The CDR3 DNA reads TGCGCCAGCAGCTTGACCCAATCCCATGACAGGAAAAGGGAAAAACTGTTTTTT.